Listed here are 14 T cell receptor beta chains from one sample, sequenced in a study of blood T cell repertoires in COVID-19. Sequenced by immunoSEQ multiplex PCR; TCRdb stores in-frame clones only, minus some. The sample shows about 130,000 clones, approximately 87% of them seen only once. The sample comprised peripheral blood. Every receptor here comes from a woman aged 55-69 years with acute or convalescent COVID-19.

Here the CDR3 reads CAWSAQRNEQYF. The CDR3 DNA sequence: TGTGCCTGGAGTGCCCAGAGGAACGAGCAGTACTTC. The rearrangement uses TRBV30 and TRBJ2-7, with no clear D. The CDR3 consists of 12 residues. Trimming removed 1 base at V and 5 bases at J, with 9 bases between. Looked up from germline, CDR1 is GTSNPN and CDR2 is SVGIG (reference sequence).

This chain connects TRBV4-1 to TRBJ2-7; D is possibly TRBD2 (6 bases). V dropped 4 bases and J dropped 0 bases, with 13 bases sitting between them. Germline CDR1 and CDR2: MGHRA and YSYEKL. The CDR3 contains 15 residues. CDR3 nucleotide sequence: TGCGCCAGCAGCCCTCTCGGGGGTGCCTCCTACGAGCAGTACGTC. The encoded protein is CASSPLGGASYEQYV.

The table lists this clone with a few counts. The genes are TRBV28 and TRBJ2-7; TRBD1 matches at 9 bases. Losses at the gene ends were 5 bases for V and 9 bases for J; bases not matched to a gene: 14. The CDR3 sequence is 15 residues long. From germline, CDR1 is MDHEN and CDR2 SYDVKM. The CDR3 region is CASSTAGTGMAVQYF. CDR3 nucleotides: TGTGCCAGCAGTACCGCCGGGACAGGGATGGCAGTGCAGTACTTC.

The CDR3 DNA reads TGTGCCATCACTGGCAGGAATACTAACTATGGCTACACCTTC. Translating it yields CAITGRNTNYGYTF. The V call is TRBV10-3, the J call TRBJ1-2; D uncertain. CDR1 and CDR2 (germline): ENHRY, SYGVKD. The CDR3 totals 14 residues. The V and J ends lost 7 bases and 0 bases respectively, with 12 bases between them.

The gene calls are TRBV5-1 and TRBJ1-2; 9 bases are a match to TRBD1. V was clipped by 4 bases and J by 9 bases; unmatched bases: 10. This CDR3 is built from 14 residues. Per the germline V gene, CDR1 is SGHRS and CDR2 is YFSETQ. Written as DNA, the CDR3 is TGCGCCAGCAGCCCCGCGACAGGGGGGGATCGCTACACCTTC. It is translated as CASSPATGGDRYTF.

The chain joins TRBV30 to TRBJ1-3; a possible D gene is TRBD1 (6 bases). The germline V and J ends were trimmed by 1 base and 0 bases, with 10 bases remaining between them. The CDR3 is 15 amino acids. Germline loops: CDR1 GTSNPN, CDR2 SVGIG (reference sequence). The CDR3 here is CAWSDFRGSGNTIYF. Here the CDR3 DNA reads TGTGCCTGGAGTGATTTCAGGGGCTCTGGAAACACCATATATTTT.

The chain combines TRBV11-3 with TRBJ1-3, with 9 bases identical to TRBD1. CDR3 size: 15 residues. CDR1 SGHNT and CDR2 YENEEA come from the germline V gene. V gave up 5 bases and J gave up 1 base; unmatched junction bases: 3. CDR3 sequence: CASSRDRVSGNTIYF. The CDR3 nucleotides are TGTGCCAGCAGCCGGGACAGGGTATCTGGAAACACCATATATTTT.

The chain combines TRBV10-3 with TRBJ1-2, with TRBD1 matching over 7 bases. Germline trimming cut 3 bases from V and 2 bases from J; bases unmatched to any gene: 9. Germline CDR1 is ENHRY and CDR2 is SYGVKD. The CDR3 sequence is 16 residues long. This CDR3 reads CAISDSRTGSNYGYTF. The CDR3 coding sequence is TGTGCCATCAGTGACTCAAGGACAGGATCCAACTATGGCTACACCTTC.

The genes are TRBV28 and TRBJ1-2; D gene unclear. Looked up from germline, CDR1 is MDHEN and CDR2 is SYDVKM. Deletions cut 4 bases from V and 1 base from J, with 4 bases between. The CDR3 runs to 12 residues. DNA of the CDR3: TGTGCCAGCAGTTACAGTAACTATGGCTACACCTTC. Amino acid sequence: CASSYSNYGYTF.

The chain employs TRBV30 and TRBJ2-3, with 8 bases aligning to TRBD1. This CDR3 comprises 13 residues. Germline V lookup: CDR1 GTSNPN, CDR2 SVGIG (reference sequence). The CDR3 coding sequence is TGTGCAGGACAGGGTTTTAGAACAGATACGCAGTATTTT. This translates into CAGQGFRTDTQYF.

This clone was observed a handful of times. The V and J genes are TRBV27 and TRBJ2-1, with D perhaps matching TRBD1 (6 bases). V was shortened by 2 bases and J by 6 bases, with 17 bases between the two germline ends. Germline V gene sequence: CDR1 MNHEY, CDR2 SMNVEV (reference sequence). This CDR3 is 16 amino acids long. DNA for the CDR3: TGTGCCAGCAGTTTAAACAGGGCAGGGTGGCGCAATGAGCAGTTCTTC. Translation: CASSLNRAGWRNEQFF.

The chain is built from TRBV18 and TRBJ1-2; 8 bases are shared with TRBD1. The junction had 19 bases not matched to a gene; V was cut back by 6 bases and J by 10 bases. This CDR3 comprises 16 residues. The germline V gene encodes CDR1 KGHSH and CDR2 LQKENI. CDR3 in amino acids: CASSARTGRALNNYTF. CDR3 bases: TGTGCCAGCTCCGCCCGGACAGGGAGGGCCTTAAATAACTACACCTTC.

V gene TRBV6-5 combines with J gene TRBJ2-1; 7 nucleotides match TRBD2. CDR1 and CDR2 from the germline V gene are MNHEY and SVGAGI. After removal of 5 bases from V and 3 bases from J, the junction contained 7 bases not matched to a gene. The length of the CDR3 is 15 residues. In DNA, the CDR3 is TGTGCCAGCAGTCCCATAGCGGGCGGCTACAATGAGCAGTTCTTC. Protein: CASSPIAGGYNEQFF.

This chain links TRBV10-3 with TRBJ1-1; unclear D gene. Deletions cut 0 bases from V and 8 bases from J, with 10 bases between. CDR1 and CDR2 from the germline V gene are ENHRY and SYGVKD. The CDR3 totals 13 residues. In nucleotides, the CDR3 is TGTGCCATCAGTGAGTCGAGGCAGACCGAAGCTTTCTTT. It specifies CAISESRQTEAFF.